This TCR beta chain was recovered during a study of cytotoxic CD8 clonotypes in ibrutinib-treated CLL. About the research overall: Patients attained 24 partial and 2 complete responses; at median about 74 months, about 15 remained remitted while about twelve progressed.

The study's findings and limits: Sample timing was unmatched between remission and later-progressing patients; lymph nodes unstudied.

The CDR3 extends over 16 amino acids. Between the trimmed V and J ends, which lost 3 bases and 3 bases, there was a span of 18 bases. A word on this clone: Its cognate antigen is unknown.

The repertoire was sequenced with immunoSEQ multiplex PCR; TCRdb's copy has only in-frame clones and lacks some. The data contain more than 150,000 clones, around 70% of them singletons. Sequences were derived from PBMCs, sampled after 24 months of ibrutinib treatment. V gene TRBV23-1 combines with J gene TRBJ2-7, with D possibly TRBD2 on 6 matching bases. TRBV23-1 counts as an open reading frame of uncertain function. The TCR was taken from a human donor with chronic lymphocytic leukemia. This chain's CDR3 is CASSHPARRRVYEQYF. Here the CDR3 DNA reads TGCGCCAGCAGTCATCCGGCTAGGCGGAGGGTCTACGAGCAGTACTTC.